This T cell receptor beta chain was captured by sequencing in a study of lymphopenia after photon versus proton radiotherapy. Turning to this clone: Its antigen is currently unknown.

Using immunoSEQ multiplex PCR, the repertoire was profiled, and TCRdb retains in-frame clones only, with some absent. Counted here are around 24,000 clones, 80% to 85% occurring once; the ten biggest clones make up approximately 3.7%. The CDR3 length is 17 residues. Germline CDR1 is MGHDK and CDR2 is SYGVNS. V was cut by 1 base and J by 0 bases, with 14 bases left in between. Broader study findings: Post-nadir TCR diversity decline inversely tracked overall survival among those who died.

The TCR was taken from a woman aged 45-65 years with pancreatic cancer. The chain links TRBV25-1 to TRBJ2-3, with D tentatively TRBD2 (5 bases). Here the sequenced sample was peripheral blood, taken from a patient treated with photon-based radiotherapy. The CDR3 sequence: CASSELGAAYSTDTQYF. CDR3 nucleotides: TGTGCCAGCAGTGAATTGGGAGCGGCCTATAGCACAGATACGCAGTATTTT. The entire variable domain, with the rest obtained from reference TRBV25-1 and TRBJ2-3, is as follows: EADIYQTPRYLVIGTGKKITLECSQTMGHDKMYWYQQDPGMELHLIHYSYGVNSTEKGDLSSESTVSRIRTEHFPLTLESARPSHTSQYLCASSELGAAYSTDTQYFGPGTRLTVL.